Listed here are 30 T cell receptor beta chains from one sample, sequenced in a study of cytomegalovirus exposure and HLA in healthy donors. PCR involved 60 Vbeta and 13 Jbeta primers. The assay was immunoSEQ multiplex PCR, and TCRdb's table has in-frame clones only and misses some. The data show around 190,000 clones, around 80% seen once. The sequenced sample was PBMCs. Every receptor here comes from a man in his late teens or twenties in good health and CMV-seronegative.

The chain is built from TRBV30 and TRBJ2-7; 7 bases are a match to TRBD2. The germline CDR1 and CDR2 sequences are GTSNPN and SVGIG (reference sequence). The CDR3 length is 17 residues. V trimming: 4 bases; J trimming: 1 base; junction bases outside the gene matches: 16. Written as DNA, the CDR3 is TGTGCCTGGACCAACCCCGGGGCGGGAGTTGGGTCCTACGAGCAGTACTTC. Translating it yields CAWTNPGAGVGSYEQYF.

V and J are TRBV18 and TRBJ2-5; possible D gene TRBD1, 5 bases. Germline CDR1 reads KGHSH; CDR2 reads LQKENI. The CDR3 has 15 amino acids. Trimming cost V 8 bases and J 4 bases, with 20 bases left between them. DNA of the CDR3: TGTGCCAGCAATGCGGTGGCAGGGTCATCAGAGACCCAGTACTTC. It yields the protein CASNAVAGSSETQYF.

The V and J genes are TRBV7-6 and TRBJ2-7; D possibly corresponds to TRBD1 (6 bases). Germline assignment: CDR1 SGHVS and CDR2 FNYEAQ. The CDR3 extends over 15 amino acids. The V end was cut by 0 bases, the J end by 3 bases, with 12 bases between. CDR3 nucleotide sequence: TGTGCCAGCAGCTTAGCGGGGGCAGGTATCTACGAGCAGTACTTC. Amino acid sequence: CASSLAGAGIYEQYF.

J is TRBJ2-7 and V is TRBV19, with TRBD1 matching 11 bases. The CDR3 runs 13 residues. Germline V gene sequence: CDR1 LNHDA, CDR2 SQIVND (reference sequence). With 5 bases clipped from V and 5 bases from J, the junction kept 2 bases outside the gene matches. In DNA, the CDR3 is TGTGCCAGTAGTTGGACAGGGGGCAACGAGCAGTACTTC. This encodes CASSWTGGNEQYF.

The genes are TRBV5-1 and TRBJ2-7, with D possibly TRBD1 on 6 matching bases. Trimming stripped 4 bases from V and 10 bases from J, with 21 bases between. Germline loops: CDR1 SGHRS, CDR2 YFSETQ. The CDR3 is 14 amino acids. CDR3 in DNA: TGCGCCAGCAGCCACACACAGGGTTTTGTCACTCAGTACTTC. This gives the protein CASSHTQGFVTQYF.

This clone appeared a single time. The V and J genes are TRBV5-6 and TRBJ1-1; tentative D call: TRBD1 (5 bases). The CDR3 is 16 amino acids. Deletions cut 0 bases from V and 4 bases from J, with 16 bases between. Germline V gene sequence: CDR1 SGHDT, CDR2 YYEEEE. CDR3 sequence (DNA): TGTGCCAGCAGCTTGGCGGCGTCCGCGGGGGGCACTGAAGCTTTCTTT. Its protein is CASSLAASAGGTEAFF.

The rearrangement joins TRBV6-4 to TRBJ2-1, with a tentative D call TRBD2 (6 bases). V lost 5 bases, J lost 4 bases, and 9 bases lay in between. The CDR3 loop spans 13 amino acids. Germline V lookup: CDR1 MRHNA, CDR2 SNTAGT. In nucleotides, the CDR3 is TGTGCCAGCAGTCCGGGACTTTACAATGAGCAGTTCTTC. This gives the protein CASSPGLYNEQFF.

The CDR3 sequence: CASRFSGGSTDTQYF. CDR3 bases: TGTGCCAGCAGGTTTAGCGGGGGAAGCACAGATACGCAGTATTTT. This chain connects TRBV6-5 to TRBJ2-3; 9 positions agree with TRBD2. J lost 0 bases, V lost 6 bases, and 4 bases had no gene match. CDR1 is MNHEY and CDR2 is SVGAGI in the germline V gene. CDR3 size: 15 residues.

Written as DNA, the CDR3 is TGCGCCAGCAGCCAAGACGCAGGGGTAGTCGAGCAGTACTTC. Its protein product is CASSQDAGVVEQYF. The V and J genes are TRBV4-3 and TRBJ2-7; the D gene is possibly TRBD1 (6 bases). CDR3 length: 14 residues. From germline, CDR1 is LGHNA and CDR2 YSLEER. V shed 0 bases and J shed 6 bases, with 12 bases lying between them.

The table lists this clone with a few counts. This chain links TRBV5-1 with TRBJ1-1, with a tentative D call TRBD1 (6 bases). The CDR3 consists of 15 residues. Germline CDR1 and CDR2: SGHRS and YFSETQ. Between the trimmed V and J ends, which lost 0 bases and 1 base, there was a span of 10 bases. The CDR3 sequence is CASSLEIQGNTEAFF. The CDR3 DNA reads as TGCGCCAGCAGCTTGGAGATACAGGGGAACACTGAAGCTTTCTTT.

V and J are TRBV15 and TRBJ2-3; 9 bases align to TRBD2. Per the germline V gene, CDR1 is LNHNV and CDR2 is YYDKDF (reference sequence). The CDR3 extends over 17 amino acids. The junction had 6 bases not matched to a gene; V was cut back by 0 bases and J by 2 bases. CDR3 in DNA: TGTGCCACCAGCAGAGATTTCCAGCGGGGGGACACAGATACGCAGTATTTT. The encoded protein is CATSRDFQRGDTDTQYF.

CDR3 sequence reads: CASSPSGQGSYEQYF. The CDR3 DNA reads as TGTGCCAGCAGTCCATCAGGACAGGGGTCCTACGAGCAGTACTTC. The genes are TRBV28 and TRBJ2-7, with 9 bases matching TRBD1. Germline assignment: CDR1 MDHEN and CDR2 SYDVKM. The CDR3 has 15 residues. Trimming at V came to 5 bases and at J to 1 base, leaving 6 bases not matched to a gene. Using reference TRBV28 and TRBJ2-7 for the parts outside the CDR3, the full variable domain is DVKVTQSSRYLVKRTGEKVFLECVQDMDHENMFWYRQDPGLGLRLIYFSYDVKMKEKGDIPEGYSVSREKKERFSLILESASTNQTSMYLCASSPSGQGSYEQYFGPGTRLTVT.

The gene calls are TRBV5-6 and TRBJ2-7; 13 bases match TRBD2. V dropped 0 bases and J dropped 4; count of bases not matched to a gene: 10. CDR1 and CDR2 from the germline V gene are SGHDT and YYEEEE. There are 18 residues in the CDR3. This CDR3 reads CASSLAGTSGAREYEQYF. CDR3 in DNA: TGTGCCAGCAGCTTGGCCGGGACTAGCGGGGCCCGTGAGTACGAGCAGTACTTC. Drawing the rest from reference TRBV5-6 and TRBJ2-7, the complete variable domain is DAGVTQSPTHLIKTRGQQVTLRCSPKSGHDTVSWYQQALGQGPQFIFQYYEEEERQRGNFPDRFSGHQFPNYSSELNVNALLLGDSALYLCASSLAGTSGAREYEQYFGPGTRLTVT.

The chain uses TRBV29-1 and TRBJ2-2; 8 bases align to TRBD2. The V gene end was trimmed by 7 bases and the J gene end by 6 bases; junction bases not matched to a gene: 7. CDR1 is SQVTM, CDR2 ANQGSEA, per germline. The CDR3 totals 13 residues. The CDR3 region is CSAEAGVAGELFF. In nucleotides, the CDR3 is TGCAGCGCCGAAGCGGGGGTGGCCGGGGAGCTGTTTTTT.

The chain couples TRBV5-1 to TRBJ2-3, with 9 positions matching TRBD2. V trimming: 5 bases; J trimming: 5 bases; junction bases outside the gene matches: 3. CDR1 and CDR2 from the germline V gene are SGHRS and YFSETQ. This CDR3 has 13 amino acids. The chain's CDR3 is CASRTSGVDTQYF. CDR3 bases: TGCGCCAGCAGGACTAGCGGTGTAGATACGCAGTATTTT.

Regarding this clone: The same CDR3 also results from other DNA sequences found in this sample. This rearrangement joins TRBV7-9 to TRBJ2-3; TRBD2 agrees at 10 bases. Trimming took 5 bases from V and 3 from J; bases not matched to a gene: 8. There are 16 residues in the CDR3. Looked up from germline, CDR1 is SEHNR and CDR2 is FQNEAQ (reference sequence). Here the CDR3 DNA reads TGTGCCAGCAGCCTCCTAGCGGGAGTGTCTACAGATACGCAGTATTTT. It encodes CASSLLAGVSTDTQYF.

The chain links TRBV11-3 to TRBJ2-7; perhaps TRBD2 as D (5 bases). Trimming took off 6 bases at V and 3 bases at J, with 12 bases between the two ends. From germline, CDR1 is SGHNT and CDR2 YENEEA. CDR3 length: 13 amino acids. CDR3 loop: CASSRRTVYEQYF. CDR3 coding DNA: TGTGCCAGCAGTCGGAGGACGGTCTACGAGCAGTACTTC.

The rearrangement joins TRBV10-1 to TRBJ2-7; TRBD2 matches at 9 bases. J lost 4 bases, V lost 5 bases, and 6 bases had no gene match. The CDR3 length is 14 residues. Germline V gene lookup returns CDR1 WNHNN and CDR2 SYGVQD (reference sequence). CDR3 in DNA: TGCGCCAGCAGTAGAAGCGGGGGGCCTTACGAGCAGTACTTC. It encodes CASSRSGGPYEQYF.

The rearrangement joins TRBV15 to TRBJ2-1; weak D call: TRBD2 (5 bases). Trimming pared 5 bases from V and 3 bases from J, leaving 17 bases between. The CDR3 is 16 residues long. The germline gives CDR1 LNHNV, CDR2 YYDKDF (reference sequence). The CDR3 bases are TGTGCCACCAGCGGAGGTGAACGCGGGTTCTACAATGAGCAGTTCTTC. Translated, it gives CATSGGERGFYNEQFF.

The sample holds a few counts of this clone. The rearrangement links TRBV11-2 to TRBJ1-2; maybe TRBD1 (6 bases). This CDR3 region has 17 residues. The V and J ends lost 8 bases and 1 base respectively, with 23 bases between them. The germline CDR1 and CDR2 sequences are SGHAT and FQNNGV. The CDR3 DNA is TGTGCCAGCCTACCGGACAGATCCCGAAAGTTTAACTATGGCTACACCTTC. Translated, it gives CASLPDRSRKFNYGYTF.

This clone has more than one count but fewer than ten. The gene calls are TRBV4-1 and TRBJ2-5; 9 bases match TRBD2. The CDR3 runs 15 residues. From germline, CDR1 is MGHRA and CDR2 YSYEKL. Trimming cost V 6 bases and J 5 bases; bases outside gene matches: 10. CDR3 nucleotide sequence: TGCGCCAGCAGTCGACAGCGGGGGGCTCTGGAGACCCAGTACTTC. This translates into CASSRQRGALETQYF.

The chain couples TRBV29-1 to TRBJ1-5; 7 nucleotides align to TRBD1. With V trimmed by 7 bases and J by 0 bases, 6 bases remained unmatched. The germline gives CDR1 SQVTM, CDR2 ANQGSEA. This CDR3 region has 14 residues. In DNA form, the CDR3 reads TGCAGCGCCGGCCAGGGGGATAGCAATCAGCCCCAGCATTTT. The encoded protein is CSAGQGDSNQPQHF. Using reference TRBV29-1 and TRBJ1-5 for the parts outside the CDR3, the full variable domain is SAVISQKPSRDICQRGTSLTIQCQVDSQVTMMFWYRQQPGQSLTLIATANQGSEATYESGFVIDKFPISRPNLTFSTLTVSNMSPEDSSIYLCSAGQGDSNQPQHFGDGTRLSIL.

This rearrangement joins TRBV29-1 to TRBJ2-1; 9 positions agree with TRBD2. V shed 5 bases and J 8 bases; nucleotides not matched to a gene: 7. Per the germline V gene, CDR1 is SQVTM and CDR2 is ANQGSEA. The CDR3 consists of 13 residues. Here the CDR3 reads CSVNSGGRDEQFF. CDR3 nucleotides: TGCAGCGTTAATAGCGGGGGCAGGGATGAGCAGTTCTTC.

The CDR3 DNA follows: TGTGCCAGCAGTTCGCGGGGCCCGAACACTGAAGCTTTCTTT. Its protein product is CASSSRGPNTEAFF. The V gene is TRBV6-5, the J gene TRBJ1-1; possibly TRBD1 for D (5 bases). Germline lookup yields CDR1 MNHEY and CDR2 SVGAGI. This CDR3 is built from 14 residues. Trimming took off 4 bases at V and 1 base at J, with 10 bases between the two ends.

V is TRBV15 and J is TRBJ1-2, with 9 bases identical to TRBD1. Losses at the gene ends were 3 bases for V and 4 bases for J; bases not matched to a gene: 12. CDR3 length: 17 residues. Germline V gene lookup returns CDR1 LNHNV and CDR2 YYDKDF (reference sequence). The CDR3 DNA reads TGTGCCACCAGCAGCCTTATACAGGGGGCGCTTAGCTATGGCTACACCTTC. Protein product: CATSSLIQGALSYGYTF.

Remarks on this clone: Germline is not matched at one junction end, which may reflect a read error. The genes are TRBV5-1 and TRBJ1-1; maybe TRBD1 (6 bases). Looked up from germline, CDR1 is SGHRS and CDR2 is YFSETQ. The length of the CDR3 is 14 residues. CDR3 sequence reads: CASSLDSQNTEAFF. The CDR3 coding sequence is TGCGCCAGCAGTTTGGACAGCCAGAACACTGAAGCTTTCTTT.

A few counts support this clone. The chain's CDR3 is CASSPGTGGLEQFF. The DNA for the CDR3 is TGCGCCAGCAGCCCGGGGACAGGGGGCCTTGAGCAGTTCTTC. This rearrangement joins TRBV4-3 to TRBJ2-1; 12 nucleotides agree with TRBD1. J was trimmed by 9 bases and V by 4 bases; bases with no gene match: 4. The CDR3 length is 14 residues. Germline CDR1 LGHNA, CDR2 YSLEER.

The chain carries TRBV9 and TRBJ1-2, with 8 bases matching TRBD1. The CDR3 spans 14 residues. J gave up 4 bases and V 2 bases, and 4 bases lay outside the gene matches. The germline V gene encodes CDR1 SGDLS and CDR2 YYNGEE. This chain's CDR3 is CASSVGTGVYGYTF. CDR3 DNA sequence: TGTGCCAGCAGCGTCGGGACAGGCGTCTATGGCTACACCTTC.

On this clone itself: This sample also contains other DNA sequences that code for the same CDR3. The chain links TRBV7-9 to TRBJ1-1; tentative D call: TRBD1 (5 bases). CDR3 size: 15 residues. V lost 4 bases, J lost 0 bases, and 12 bases lay in between. Germline V gene data show CDR1 as SEHNR and CDR2 as FQNEAQ (reference sequence). The CDR3 bases are TGTGCCAGCAGCTACCTTGGACAAGTGAACACTGAAGCTTTCTTT. Protein sequence: CASSYLGQVNTEAFF.

The chain couples TRBV7-6 to TRBJ2-7; D possibly corresponds to TRBD1 (6 bases). The CDR3 has 13 amino acids. Trimming stripped 2 bases from V and 3 bases from J, with 8 bases between. CDR1 is SGHVS, CDR2 FNYEAQ, per germline. CDR3 nucleotides: TGTGCCAGCAGCTTACAGGGGTACTACGAGCAGTACTTC. This codes for CASSLQGYYEQYF.